This TCR beta chain was sequenced during a study of blood T cell repertoires in COVID-19. Across the study: The origin of the acute and convalescent COVID-19 samples was the United States, Italy and Spain. In each case, the material was cDNA or gDNA derived from T cells, B-cell-depleted T cells, or PBMCs.

Original data processing: Scientists estimated how many nucleated cells there were by amplifying reference gene primers. Libraries were prepared by immunoSEQ multiplex PCR; TCRdb keeps only in-frame clonotypes and omits some of them. V, J and clone size are taken as reported in that table, and D and trimming were inferred from the DNA itself. The table shows about 270,000 clones, with 80% to 90% occurring only once. Trimming pared 7 bases from V and 8 bases from J, leaving 14 bases between. This CDR3 is built from 13 residues. Germline V lookup: CDR1 MNHNY, CDR2 SVGAGI (reference sequence). The clonotype originates from a man older than 75 with acute or convalescent COVID-19. The sample taken for sequencing was peripheral blood. This chain uses TRBV6-6 with TRBJ1-4; D remains unclear. CDR3: CASTEGREEKLFF. The CDR3, as DNA: TGTGCCAGCACAGAGGGCAGAGAAGAAAAACTGTTTTTT.